This T cell receptor beta chain was identified in a study of blood T cell repertoires in COVID-19. About the research overall: The samples span acute and convalescent COVID-19 from the United States, Italy and Spain. The cDNA or gDNA used as material had been derived from T cells, B-cell-depleted T cells, or PBMCs.

Per germline, CDR1 LNHNV and CDR2 YYDKDF (reference sequence). The length of the CDR3 is 17 residues. V lost 3 bases to trimming and J lost 8 bases; unmatched junction nucleotides: 11. Study processing details: Reference gene primer amplification yielded estimated nucleated cell counts. The method was immunoSEQ multiplex PCR; TCRdb's version includes in-frame clones alone and lacks a portion of them. That table supplies the V and J calls and clone size; D and trimming were determined from the DNA. The sample consists of some 150,000 clones, approximately 83% of them appearing once. The sequenced sample consisted of peripheral blood. The chain uses TRBV15 and TRBJ2-2; 11 bases align to TRBD2. The clonotype was recovered from a man between 65 and 85 years old with acute or convalescent COVID-19. CDR3 loop: CATSSFSGRAGRGELFF. In nucleotides, the CDR3 is TGTGCCACCAGCAGCTTTAGCGGGAGGGCCGGTAGAGGGGAGCTGTTTTTT.